Below, 32 T cell receptor beta chains from the same sample are listed, as sequenced in a study of spatial heterogeneity in lung cancer. Their cognate antigens are unknown. As for time point: sample taken at primary tumor resection. General study findings and limits: The number of expanded tumor alpha and beta chains correlated with mutation number.

TCRdb re-derived calls from the 5' RACE reads in MiXCR, one entry per CDR3 protein. The table has some 7,000 distinct CDR3 sequences, roughly 13% seen once; the top ten hold approximately 8.8%. The sample consisted of lung tumor tissue, taken at surgery. These receptors were collected from a female donor with early-stage non-small cell lung cancer.

In its sample, this clonotype is large. This beta chain is off target for a library built for alpha chains, so its abundance means little. The J gene is TRBJ2-7, the V gene TRBV28, with D possibly being TRBD1 (6 bases). In germline, CDR1 is MDHEN, CDR2 SYDVKM. V was pared by 6 bases and J by 6 bases, with 18 bases between. The CDR3 contains 14 residues. The CDR3 region has the DNA TGTGCCAGCAGAGAAACAGGGATCCCTGGCGAGCAGTACTTC. It encodes CASRETGIPGEQYF. Full variable domain (missing parts from reference TRBV28 and TRBJ2-7): DVKVTQSSRYLVKRTGEKVFLECVQDMDHENMFWYRQDPGLGLRLIYFSYDVKMKEKGDIPEGYSVSREKKERFSLILESASTNQTSMYLCASRETGIPGEQYFGPGTRLTVT.

This clonotype was observed at least ten times. Little can be read into the size of this beta chain, an off-target read in a library designed for alpha chains. The chain carries TRBV20-1 and TRBJ2-3; 9 bases are a match to TRBD1. The trim removed 6 bases at V and 5 bases at J, leaving 6 bases unmatched. The CDR3 covers 13 residues. The germline gives CDR1 DFQATT, CDR2 SNEGSKA (reference sequence). CDR3 region: CSAKGQGVDTQYF. The CDR3 DNA follows: TGCAGTGCGAAGGGACAGGGAGTAGATACGCAGTATTTT.

This clonotype was recorded at least ten times. The library was prepared for alpha chains; this beta chain is a stray read, so its frequency means little. The rearrangement joins TRBV4-1 to TRBJ2-2, with D maybe TRBD1 (5 bases). CDR3 size: 14 residues. Germline V gene lookup returns CDR1 MGHRA and CDR2 YSYEKL. The V gene lost 0 bases and the J gene lost 7 bases, with 9 bases spanning the gap. DNA for the CDR3: TGCGCCAGCAGCCAAGATGGGGCGTTCGGGGAGCTGTTTTTT. Amino acids: CASSQDGAFGELFF.

This clonotype was seen repeatedly, ten times or more. For a library built for alpha chains, this beta chain is a stray read; little rests on its size. The gene calls are TRBV20-1 and TRBJ2-7, with D possibly being TRBD1 or TRBD2 (6 bases each). The germline CDR1 and CDR2 sequences are DFQATT and SNEGSKA (reference sequence). There are 13 residues in the CDR3. CDR3 loop: CSGLGASVDEQYF. CDR3 nucleotide sequence: TGCAGCGGATTGGGGGCTAGCGTTGACGAGCAGTACTTC.

This clonotype was counted ten times or more. This beta chain is a stray read from a library made for alpha chains; its abundance is not meaningful. The chain couples TRBV24-1 to TRBJ2-3; D might be TRBD1 (6 bases). From germline, CDR1 is KGHDR and CDR2 SFDVKD. The CDR3 is 16 amino acids. The germline V and J ends were trimmed by 5 bases and 2 bases, with 16 bases remaining between them. This chain's CDR3 is CATSGDPDSLTDTQYF. CDR3 nucleotide sequence: TGTGCCACCAGTGGGGACCCGGACAGTCTCACAGATACGCAGTATTTT.

Judged by abundance, this clonotype is medium-sized. Being off target in a library aimed at alpha chains, this beta chain has a size of little meaning. The chain couples TRBV13 to TRBJ1-2; 7 bases agree with TRBD1. V lost 6 bases and J lost 6; bases outside the gene matches: 7. The CDR3 has 13 residues. The germline gives CDR1 PRHDT, CDR2 FYEKMQ (reference sequence). CDR3 nucleotide sequence: TGTGCCAGCAGTCTCAGGGGGGCGAATGGCTACACCTTC. It yields the protein CASSLRGANGYTF.

This clonotype is medium-sized by share. This beta chain is a stray read from a library made for alpha chains; its abundance is not meaningful. The rearrangement links TRBV7-2 to TRBJ1-4, with D possibly being TRBD1 (5 bases). The V end was cut by 5 bases, the J end by 7 bases, with 20 bases between. Germline V gene sequence: CDR1 SGHTA, CDR2 FQGNSA. The CDR3 sequence is 16 residues long. This CDR3 is CASSQWTTRLPEKLFF. CDR3 DNA sequence: TGTGCCAGCAGCCAGTGGACAACTCGACTACCTGAAAAACTGTTTTTT.

This clonotype occurred many times. As an off-target read in a library built for alpha chains, this beta chain has a frequency of little significance. V gene TRBV6-5 combines with J gene TRBJ1-2; TRBD1 might be the D (5 bases). V shed 2 bases and J shed 8 bases, with 15 bases lying between them. Per the germline V gene, CDR1 is MNHEY and CDR2 is SVGAGI. This CDR3 is 14 amino acids long. CDR3 protein: CASSYSGREGGYTF. As DNA, the CDR3 is TGTGCCAGCAGTTACAGTGGCAGGGAGGGAGGCTACACCTTC.

At least ten counts were recorded for this clonotype. The library was built for alpha chains, so this beta chain is an off-target read and its size means little. The chain couples TRBV7-6 to TRBJ2-7, with D maybe TRBD1 (5 bases). The germline gives CDR1 SGHVS, CDR2 FNYEAQ. CDR3 length equals 14 residues. Deletions cut 1 base from V and 2 bases from J, with 9 bases between. The DNA for the CDR3 is TGTGCCAGCAGCTTAGGGGTGGGGCCCTACGAGCAGTACTTC. Translating it yields CASSLGVGPYEQYF.

This clonotype counts as medium-sized (0.01 to 0.1%). For a library built for alpha chains, this beta chain is a stray read; little rests on its size. The chain links TRBV4-2 to TRBJ1-1; 10 bases match TRBD1. Per the germline V gene, CDR1 is LGHNA and CDR2 is YNFKEQ. J lost 5 bases, V lost 3 bases, and 15 bases had no gene match. This CDR3 has 18 amino acids. CDR3 DNA sequence: TGTGCCAGCAGCCAGTCCTTTGGGACAGGGGCGCGGAAGACTGAAGCTTTCTTT. Residues: CASSQSFGTGARKTEAFF.

Points on this clonotype: This beta chain lies outside the target of a library built for alpha chains; its clone size means little. The chain links TRBV2 to TRBJ1-1, with no clear D. Trimming left V 5 bases short and J 7 bases short, with 14 bases between. CDR3 length: 13 amino acids. Germline V gene data show CDR1 as SNHLY and CDR2 as FYNNEI. CDR3 nucleotide sequence: TGTGCCAGCAGTAAGGAGGGAGGTCTTGAAGCTTTCTTT. The encoded protein is CASSKEGGLEAFF.

This clonotype is labeled as medium-sized. This beta chain turned up in a library designed for alpha chains; as an off-target read, its abundance says little. This chain uses TRBV12-3 or TRBV12-4 with TRBJ1-1, with TRBD1 as a possible D gene (5 bases). V lost 3 bases and J 4 bases, leaving 18 bases between the germline ends. This CDR3 region has 16 residues. The CDR3 DNA follows: TGTGCCAGCAGTTTGACTAGGCCGGGGGGAATCACTGAAGCTTTCTTT. Translating gives CASSLTRPGGITEAFF.

By share, this clonotype counts as medium-sized. This beta chain lies outside the target of a library built for alpha chains; its clone size means little. V and J are TRBV4-1 and TRBJ1-1; D is undetermined. Germline values: CDR1 MGHRA, CDR2 YSYEKL. Trimming cost V 0 bases and J 3 bases, with 11 bases left between them. The CDR3 is 15 residues long. Written as DNA, the CDR3 is TGCGCCAGCAGCCAAGATCGCCGGGCCCACACTGAAGCTTTCTTT. Protein sequence: CASSQDRRAHTEAFF.

About this clonotype itself: For a library built for alpha chains, this beta chain is a stray read; little rests on its size. The chain uses TRBV25-1 and TRBJ2-1; D is undetermined. CDR3 length: 11 residues. The V end was cut by 10 bases, the J end by 4 bases, with 8 bases between. Germline values: CDR1 MGHDK, CDR2 SYGVNS. CDR3 nucleotide sequence: TGTGCCAACAATAGTTACAATGAGCAGTTCTTC. Protein: CANNSYNEQFF. The full variable domain, with the rest looked up from reference TRBV25-1 and TRBJ2-1, is EADIYQTPRYLVIGTGKKITLECSQTMGHDKMYWYQQDPGMELHLIHYSYGVNSTEKGDLSSESTVSRIRTEHFPLTLESARPSHTSQYLCANNSYNEQFFGPGTRLTVL.

Judged by abundance, this clonotype is medium-sized. Being off target in a library aimed at alpha chains, this beta chain has a size of little meaning. The chain is built from TRBV6-2 or TRBV6-3 and TRBJ2-1; 10 positions agree with TRBD2. This CDR3 is built from 14 residues. CDR1 is MNHEY, CDR2 SVGEGT, per germline. With 0 bases clipped from V and 13 bases from J, the junction kept 6 bases outside the gene matches. The CDR3 nucleotides read TGTGCCAGCAGTTACTCGACCCTAGCGGGGGAACAGTTCTTC. Translated: CASSYSTLAGEQFF.

By sample share, this clonotype is medium-sized (0.01 to 0.1%). This beta chain is a stray sequence in a library constructed for alpha chains; its clone size is not meaningful. The chain employs TRBV5-1 and TRBJ1-6; a possible D gene is TRBD1 (5 bases). Between the trimmed V and J ends, which lost 0 bases and 10 bases, there was a span of 11 bases. Germline CDR1 and CDR2: SGHRS and YFSETQ. The CDR3 sequence is 14 residues long. This chain's CDR3 is CASSLEQVASPLHF. CDR3 DNA: TGCGCCAGCAGCTTGGAACAGGTTGCCTCACCCCTCCACTTT.

The sample holds many counts of this clonotype. For a library built for alpha chains, this beta chain is a stray read; little rests on its size. The chain recombines TRBV20-1 with TRBJ2-3; D not resolved. The CDR3 is 12 residues long. The germline gives CDR1 DFQATT, CDR2 SNEGSKA (reference sequence). Trimming stripped 6 bases from V and 0 bases from J, with 7 bases between. This CDR3 reads CSADASTDTQYF. The CDR3 DNA reads as TGCAGTGCGGACGCTAGCACAGATACGCAGTATTTT.

By sample share, this clonotype is medium-sized. Because this beta chain is a stray read in a library intended to capture alpha chains, its abundance should not be given much weight. The CDR3 loop reads CSALRGSEQYF. Here the CDR3 DNA reads TGCAGTGCCCTGCGCGGCTCCGAGCAGTACTTC. The chain employs TRBV20-1 and TRBJ2-7; no clear D. Per the germline V gene, CDR1 is DFQATT and CDR2 is SNEGSKA (reference sequence). CDR3 length: 11 amino acids. V dropped 6 bases and J dropped 6 bases, with 12 bases sitting between them.

This clonotype turned up a few times. For a library built for alpha chains, this beta chain is a stray read; little rests on its size. This chain uses TRBV12-3 or TRBV12-4 with TRBJ1-1; D may be TRBD1 (5 bases). CDR3 size: 16 residues. Trimming removed 1 base at V and 1 base at J, with 13 bases between. This CDR3 is CASSLGAGPWNTEAFF. CDR3 sequence (DNA): TGTGCCAGCAGTTTAGGGGCAGGGCCATGGAACACTGAAGCTTTCTTT.

Worth noting for this clonotype: Within a library made for alpha chains, this beta chain is off target, and its count is uninformative. V gene TRBV5-1 combines with J gene TRBJ2-7; tentatively, D is TRBD2 (7 bases). The V and J ends lost 0 bases and 6 bases respectively, with 13 bases between them. Germline assignment: CDR1 SGHRS and CDR2 YFSETQ. The CDR3 contains 14 residues. The CDR3 coding sequence is TGCGCCAGCAGCTTGGGAGGACTAGGGGGCGAGCAGTACTTC. This translates into CASSLGGLGGEQYF.

A note on this clonotype: The library was designed around alpha chains, so this beta chain is a stray read whose abundance carries little weight. The gene calls are TRBV5-4 and TRBJ1-2; TRBD1 agrees at 9 bases. V trimming: 5 bases; J trimming: 7 bases; junction bases outside the gene matches: 21. CDR1 and CDR2 (germline): SGHNT, YYREEE (reference sequence). The CDR3 has 18 residues. The CDR3: CASRAGTGLGGLLSGYTF. CDR3 DNA sequence: TGTGCCAGCAGAGCCGGGACAGGGTTGGGGGGCCTACTCTCTGGCTACACCTTC. Combining the CDR3 with reference TRBV5-4 and TRBJ1-2 gives the whole variable domain ETGVTQSPTHLIKTRGQQVTLRCSSQSGHNTVSWYQQALGQGPQFIFQYYREEENGRGNFPPRFSGLQFPNYSSELNVNALELDDSALYLCASRAGTGLGGLLSGYTFGSGTRLTVV.

This clonotype was seen ten or more times. As an off-target read in a library built for alpha chains, this beta chain has a frequency of little significance. The rearrangement joins TRBV3-1 to TRBJ1-5, with 8 bases lining up with TRBD1. Looked up from germline, CDR1 is LGHDT and CDR2 is YNNKEL (reference sequence). CDR3 length: 15 amino acids. After removal of 2 bases from V and 2 bases from J, the junction contained 2 bases not matched to a gene. The CDR3 DNA sequence: TGTGCCAGCAGCCAACAGACAGGGGGCAATCAGCCCCAGCATTTT. This sequence encodes CASSQQTGGNQPQHF. Full variable domain (remainder filled in from reference TRBV3-1 and TRBJ1-5): DTAVSQTPKYLVTQMGNDKSIKCEQNLGHDTMYWYKQDSKKFLKIMFSYNNKELIINETVPNRFSPKSPDKAHLNLHINSLELGDSAVYFCASSQQTGGNQPQHFGDGTRLSIL.

This clonotype has ten or more counts. A library made for alpha chains picked up this beta chain off target, so its size means little. J is TRBJ2-2 and V is TRBV14; D unresolved. Germline CDR1 and CDR2: SGHDN and FVKESK. Trimming took off 0 bases at V and 5 bases at J, with 19 bases between the two ends. CDR3 length: 18 amino acids. The CDR3 nucleotides read TGTGCCAGCAGCCAAGAGCCGCTTGTTTTCCACGGTACCGGGGAGCTGTTTTTT. Translation: CASSQEPLVFHGTGELFF.

By sample share, this clonotype is medium-sized. This beta chain turned up in a library designed for alpha chains; as an off-target read, its abundance says little. The chain is built from TRBV20-1 and TRBJ2-1; 8 bases align to TRBD2. Germline V CDR1 and CDR2: DFQATT, SNEGSKA (reference sequence). The CDR3 sequence is 14 residues long. This chain's CDR3 is CSPSGRGLGREQFF. DNA for the CDR3: TGCAGCCCGTCCGGGCGGGGACTAGGCCGTGAGCAGTTCTTC.

This clonotype is categorized as medium-sized. This beta chain was picked up by a library intended for alpha chains and is off target, so its count carries little meaning. This chain links TRBV6-6 with TRBJ1-3, with 10 bases identical to TRBD1. V lost 2 bases and J lost 0; bases outside the gene matches: 7. The germline V gene encodes CDR1 MNHNY and CDR2 SVGAGI (reference sequence). The CDR3 spans 18 residues. CDR3 residues: CASSYDRGLKSSGNTIYF. For the CDR3, the DNA is TGTGCCAGCAGTTACGACAGGGGGCTGAAGAGCTCTGGAAACACCATATATTTT.

By proportion, this clonotype is medium-sized. The library was designed around alpha chains, so this beta chain is a stray read whose abundance carries little weight. The chain carries TRBV12-5 and TRBJ2-2; 7 nucleotides match TRBD1. Looked up from germline, CDR1 is LGHNT and CDR2 is FRNRAP. The junction had 7 bases not matched to a gene; V was cut back by 6 bases and J by 6 bases. This CDR3 contains 14 residues. The chain's CDR3 is CASGTGYGAGELFF. The DNA for the CDR3 is TGTGCTAGTGGGACAGGGTACGGAGCCGGGGAGCTGTTTTTT.

Judged by abundance, this clonotype is medium-sized. This beta chain appears as a stray read in a library generated for alpha chains; its size is not informative. The V and J genes are TRBV5-1 and TRBJ2-7, with 10 bases matching TRBD1. CDR1 and CDR2 from the germline V gene are SGHRS and YFSETQ. V shed 4 bases, J shed 2 bases, and the junction held 3 bases outside the gene matches. There are 14 residues in the CDR3. The CDR3 loop is CASSPGQGAYEQYF. The CDR3 coding sequence is TGCGCCAGCAGCCCCGGACAGGGGGCCTACGAGCAGTACTTC.

This clonotype is categorized as medium-sized (0.01 to 0.1%). This beta chain is an unintended read in a library built for alpha chains; its size means little. The J gene is TRBJ1-1, the V gene TRBV29-1; D is possibly TRBD1 (5 bases). This CDR3 contains 11 residues. V lost 6 bases and J 11 bases, leaving 16 bases between the germline ends. The germline V gene encodes CDR1 SQVTM and CDR2 ANQGSEA. CDR3 coding DNA: TGCAGCGTCTACAGGACCGCCGGGGCTTTCTTT. Protein product: CSVYRTAGAFF.

This clonotype was seen once. A library prepared for alpha chains yielded this beta chain as an off-target read; its size is of little meaning. CDR3 DNA: TGTGCCAGCAGTGTCACCGGGACAGAGACCTACGAGCAGTACTTC. Translation: CASSVTGTETYEQYF. V is TRBV6-5 and J is TRBJ2-7; 7 bases are shared with TRBD1. V was clipped by 5 bases and J by 2 bases; unmatched bases: 9. This CDR3 is built from 15 residues. From germline, CDR1 is MNHEY and CDR2 SVGAGI.

This clonotype was detected many times. A library made for alpha chains picked up this beta chain off target, so its size means little. This rearrangement joins TRBV20-1 to TRBJ1-1; 9 bases are a match to TRBD1. V lost 3 bases to trimming and J lost 9 bases; unmatched junction nucleotides: 8. The germline V gene has CDR1 DFQATT and CDR2 SNEGSKA (reference sequence). The CDR3 runs 13 residues. CDR3 loop: CSASNLQGAKAFF. DNA for the CDR3: TGCAGTGCTAGTAACCTACAGGGGGCAAAAGCTTTCTTT.

This clonotype is medium-sized within its sample. This beta chain is a stray sequence in a library constructed for alpha chains; its clone size is not meaningful. This chain's CDR3 is CASSYGGGYSPLHF. CDR3 bases: TGTGCCAGCAGTTACGGGGGCGGCTATTCACCCCTCCACTTT. The chain links TRBV6-2 or TRBV6-3 to TRBJ1-6; possibly TRBD1 for D (6 bases). This CDR3 is built from 14 residues. Germline values: CDR1 MNHEY, CDR2 SVGEGT. The V and J ends lost 2 bases and 8 bases respectively, with 10 bases between them.

In its sample, this clonotype was seen many times. The size of this beta chain means little, since it is a stray read in a library made for alpha chains. The V and J genes are TRBV7-9 and TRBJ2-6; D gene unclear. V shed 1 base and J shed 10 bases, with 8 bases lying between them. This CDR3 comprises 13 residues. Germline V gene sequence: CDR1 SEHNR, CDR2 FQNEAQ (reference sequence). The chain's CDR3 is CASSLVSINVLTF. In DNA form, the CDR3 reads TGTGCCAGCAGCTTAGTGTCTATAAACGTCCTGACTTTC.